The table lists the clone carrying this TCR beta chain with a few counts. In the same sample, other DNA sequences code for this CDR3. The CDR3 length is 12 residues. V trimming: 4 bases; J trimming: 6 bases; junction bases outside the gene matches: 1. Germline-derived CDR1 and CDR2 are SGHRS and YFSETQ. The sample is drawn from a study of blood T cell repertoires in COVID-19. Study-level background: Collection of acute and convalescent COVID-19 samples took place in the United States, Italy and Spain.

Under the authors' procedure: For nucleated cells, counts were estimated from reference gene primer amplification. Produced via immunoSEQ multiplex PCR; TCRdb's table is partial and in-frame only. V, J and clone size reflect that table, while D and trimming were determined from the DNA. The sample consists of 150,000 to 200,000 clones, 89% of them appearing once. The sample was PBMCs or T cells enriched from blood (not recorded which). This chain joins TRBV5-1 and TRBJ1-2; 9 bases are shared with TRBD1. This clonotype originated in a woman aged 40 to 50 with acute COVID-19. CDR3 bases: TGCGCCAGCAGCCGGACAGGGGATGGCTACACCTTC. Protein product: CASSRTGDGYTF.